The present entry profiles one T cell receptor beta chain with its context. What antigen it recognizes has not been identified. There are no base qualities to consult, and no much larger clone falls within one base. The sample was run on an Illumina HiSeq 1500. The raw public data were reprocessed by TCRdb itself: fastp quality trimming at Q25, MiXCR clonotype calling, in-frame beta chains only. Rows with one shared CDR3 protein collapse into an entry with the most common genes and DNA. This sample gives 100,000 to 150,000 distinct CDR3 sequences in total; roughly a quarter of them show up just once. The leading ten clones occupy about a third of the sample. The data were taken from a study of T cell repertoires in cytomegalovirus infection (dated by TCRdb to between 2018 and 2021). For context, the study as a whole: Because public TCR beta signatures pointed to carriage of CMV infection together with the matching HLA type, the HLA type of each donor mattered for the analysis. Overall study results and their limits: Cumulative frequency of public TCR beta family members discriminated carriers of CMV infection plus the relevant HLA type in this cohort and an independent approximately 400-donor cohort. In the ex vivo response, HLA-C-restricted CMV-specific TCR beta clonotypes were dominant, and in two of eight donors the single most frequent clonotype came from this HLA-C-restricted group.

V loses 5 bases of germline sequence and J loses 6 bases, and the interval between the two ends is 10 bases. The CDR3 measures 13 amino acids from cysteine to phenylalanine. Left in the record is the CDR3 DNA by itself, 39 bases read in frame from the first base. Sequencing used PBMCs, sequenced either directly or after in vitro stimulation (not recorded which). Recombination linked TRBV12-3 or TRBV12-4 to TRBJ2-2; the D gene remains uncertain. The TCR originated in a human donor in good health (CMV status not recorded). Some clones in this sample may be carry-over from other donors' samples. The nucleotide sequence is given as TGTGCCAGCAGTCCCACCGGGTCCGGGGAGCTGTTTTTT. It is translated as CASSPTGSGELFF.